Below are 20 T cell receptor beta chains sequenced from a single sample in a study of cytomegalovirus exposure and HLA in healthy donors. It was with 60 Vbeta and 13 Jbeta primers that the PCR ran. The repertoire was sequenced with immunoSEQ multiplex PCR; TCRdb's copy has only in-frame clones and lacks some. The sample has around 83,000 clones, about three quarters seen once. The sample taken for sequencing was PBMCs. Receptors were obtained from a male donor in good health and CMV-seropositive.

The chain links TRBV5-4 to TRBJ1-1, with a tentative D call TRBD1 (5 bases). Trimming left V 4 bases short and J 3 bases short, with 10 bases between. Germline assignment: CDR1 SGHNT and CDR2 YYREEE (reference sequence). CDR3 length: 13 residues. CDR3: CASSTGHDTEAFF. The CDR3 DNA follows: TGTGCCAGCAGCACTGGACACGACACTGAAGCTTTCTTT.

This clone was counted between two and nine times. The V call is TRBV27, the J call TRBJ2-1, with D unresolved. V shed 0 bases and J shed 6 bases, with 3 bases lying between them. Germline V gene data show CDR1 as MNHEY and CDR2 as SMNVEV (reference sequence). CDR3 length equals 12 residues. The CDR3: CASSLSLNEQFF. In DNA form, the CDR3 reads TGTGCCAGCAGTTTATCTCTCAATGAGCAGTTCTTC.

This clone was found once. This chain links TRBV5-1 with TRBJ1-2; D remains ambiguous. Germline V gene sequence: CDR1 SGHRS, CDR2 YFSETQ. The V and J ends lost 3 bases and 8 bases respectively, with 17 bases between them. CDR3 length equals 14 residues. The CDR3 coding sequence is TGCGCCAGCAGCTCCGAAGACGGCCCGGGGGGCTACACCTTC. Its translation is CASSSEDGPGGYTF.

This clone was seen just once. The genes are TRBV7-6 and TRBJ2-7; D is undetermined. Germline CDR1 is SGHVS and CDR2 is FNYEAQ. The V end lost 2 bases, the J end lost 0 bases, and 5 bases lay between the germline ends. The CDR3 extends over 13 amino acids. The CDR3 nucleotides read TGTGCCAGCAGCTTAACACACTCCTACGAGCAGTACTTC. This encodes CASSLTHSYEQYF.

J is TRBJ2-7 and V is TRBV11-2; D is undetermined. V dropped 1 base and J dropped 7 bases, with 14 bases sitting between them. CDR1 SGHAT and CDR2 FQNNGV come from the germline V gene. The CDR3 runs 14 residues. The CDR3 is CASSLALSSREQYF. The CDR3 DNA reads TGTGCCAGCAGCTTAGCTCTCAGCTCGAGGGAGCAGTACTTC.

The V gene is TRBV18, the J gene TRBJ2-5; the match to TRBD1 covers 8 bases. Germline values: CDR1 KGHSH, CDR2 LQKENI. The V segment lost 6 bases and the J segment 4 bases; nucleotides outside the gene matches: 7. CDR3 length: 14 residues. The CDR3 DNA reads as TGTGCCAGCTCTCTCGCAGGGGGCGGAGAGACCCAGTACTTC. This encodes CASSLAGGGETQYF.

This clone was detected only once. The chain links TRBV28 to TRBJ1-4; no firm D call. V lost 4 bases and J lost 7, with 7 bases in between. From germline, CDR1 is MDHEN and CDR2 SYDVKM. This CDR3 has 12 amino acids. The CDR3, as DNA: TGTGCCAGCAGTTCGGGTCTTGAAAAACTGTTTTTT. Encoded protein: CASSSGLEKLFF.

V gene TRBV30 combines with J gene TRBJ1-5; D possibly corresponds to TRBD1 (5 bases). The CDR3 has 13 amino acids. Germline V lookup: CDR1 GTSNPN, CDR2 SVGIG (reference sequence). The V gene lost 3 bases and the J gene lost 6 bases, with 12 bases spanning the gap. For the CDR3, the DNA is TGTGCCTGGAGCCGGGGGGGTCCTCAGCCCCAGCATTTT. It is translated as CAWSRGGPQPQHF.

This chain links TRBV28 with TRBJ1-1; a possible D gene is TRBD1 (5 bases). This CDR3 spans 15 amino acids. Trimming pared 2 bases from V and 1 base from J, leaving 11 bases between. Per the germline V gene, CDR1 is MDHEN and CDR2 is SYDVKM. The CDR3 nucleotides are TGTGCCAGCAGTTTAGGTATAGGGGAGAACACTGAAGCTTTCTTT. It translates to CASSLGIGENTEAFF.

V and J are TRBV27 and TRBJ2-2, with TRBD1 as a possible D gene (6 bases). CDR3 size: 14 residues. Germline lookup yields CDR1 MNHEY and CDR2 SMNVEV (reference sequence). The ends were cut back, 6 bases at V and 3 bases at J, with 11 bases in the middle. The CDR3 loop reads CASRSGVYTGELFF. As DNA, the CDR3 is TGTGCCAGCAGGTCAGGGGTCTACACCGGGGAGCTGTTTTTT.

The chain employs TRBV5-4 and TRBJ1-1; D perhaps matches TRBD1 (6 bases). CDR1 SGHNT and CDR2 YYREEE come from the germline V gene (reference sequence). The V end lost 5 bases, the J end lost 2 bases, and 10 bases lay between the germline ends. The CDR3 contains 13 residues. In nucleotides, the CDR3 is TGTGCCAGCAGGCGGACAGTAAACACTGAAGCTTTCTTT. As protein: CASRRTVNTEAFF.

This CDR3 is CASSDPGIGSYEQYF. The CDR3 DNA reads as TGTGCCAGCAGTGATCCCGGGATAGGCTCCTACGAGCAGTACTTC. The chain links TRBV25-1 to TRBJ2-7; TRBD2 is a possible D gene (5 bases). The CDR3 contains 15 residues. Germline-derived CDR1 and CDR2 are MGHDK and SYGVNS. With 3 bases removed from V and 0 bases from J, the gap between germline ends came to 12 bases.

The J gene is TRBJ2-1, the V gene TRBV28; 7 bases are a match to TRBD1. J was trimmed by 0 bases and V by 7 bases; bases with no gene match: 9. Germline V gene data show CDR1 as MDHEN and CDR2 as SYDVKM. The CDR3 is 16 residues long. CDR3: CASIPETGSSYNEQFF. The DNA for the CDR3 is TGTGCCAGCATCCCTGAGACAGGGAGCTCCTACAATGAGCAGTTCTTC.

This clone was recorded only once. The V call is TRBV4-1, the J call TRBJ2-3; 12 nucleotides match TRBD2. V shed 4 bases, J shed 3 bases, and the junction held 5 bases outside the gene matches. Germline values: CDR1 MGHRA, CDR2 YSYEKL. The CDR3 has 16 amino acids. CDR3 DNA sequence: TGCGCCAGCAGCCCTACTAGCGGGGGGTTTACAGATACGCAGTATTTT. It yields the protein CASSPTSGGFTDTQYF.

The J gene is TRBJ2-5, the V gene TRBV7-2, with D possibly being TRBD1 (6 bases). Germline V gene lookup returns CDR1 SGHTA and CDR2 FQGNSA. The V end lost 3 bases, the J end lost 3 bases, and 8 bases lay between the germline ends. The CDR3 extends over 13 amino acids. The CDR3 bases are TGTGCCAGCAGCTTGAACAGGGAAGAGACCCAGTACTTC. Amino acids: CASSLNREETQYF.

The chain joins TRBV28 to TRBJ1-3, with D possibly TRBD1 on 5 matching bases. The CDR3 is 14 residues long. Between the trimmed V and J ends, which lost 7 bases and 2 bases, there was a span of 12 bases. Per the germline V gene, CDR1 is MDHEN and CDR2 is SYDVKM. The CDR3 reads CASTATDAGNTIYF. In DNA form, the CDR3 reads TGTGCCAGCACCGCGACAGACGCTGGAAACACCATATATTTT. Full variable domain (rest looked up from reference TRBV28 and TRBJ1-3): DVKVTQSSRYLVKRTGEKVFLECVQDMDHENMFWYRQDPGLGLRLIYFSYDVKMKEKGDIPEGYSVSREKKERFSLILESASTNQTSMYLCASTATDAGNTIYFGEGSWLTVV.

V gene TRBV11-2 combines with J gene TRBJ1-1, with 10 bases fitting TRBD1. Germline CDR1 reads SGHAT; CDR2 reads FQNNGV. This CDR3 region has 14 residues. The trim removed 3 bases at V and 8 bases at J, leaving 6 bases unmatched. CDR3 bases: TGTGCCAGCAGCTTCCGACAGGGGGCTGGGGAAGCTTTCTTT. This gives the protein CASSFRQGAGEAFF.

This chain uses TRBV27 with TRBJ2-7, with 11 bases matching TRBD1. The junction had 7 bases not matched to a gene; V was cut back by 5 bases and J by 4 bases. Germline loops: CDR1 MNHEY, CDR2 SMNVEV (reference sequence). The CDR3 has 15 residues. For the CDR3, the DNA is TGTGCCAGCAGTCCTAGGACAGGGGGCTTTTACGAGCAGTACTTC. The encoded protein is CASSPRTGGFYEQYF.

The V call is TRBV18, the J call TRBJ2-2; the D gene is possibly TRBD2 (5 bases). CDR3 length: 17 residues. The germline CDR1 and CDR2 sequences are KGHSH and LQKENI. V lost 6 bases and J lost 3, with 20 bases in between. The CDR3 DNA sequence: TGTGCCAGCTCCAGTGAGACACCCGGACTGTACACCGGGGAGCTGTTTTTT. Its translation is CASSSETPGLYTGELFF.

The J gene is TRBJ2-5, the V gene TRBV28; 11 bases match TRBD2. Germline lookup yields CDR1 MDHEN and CDR2 SYDVKM. The CDR3 runs to 17 residues. The junction had 7 bases not matched to a gene; V was cut back by 2 bases and J by 2 bases. CDR3: CASSLVLAGGIQETQYF. CDR3 bases: TGTGCCAGCAGTTTAGTGCTAGCGGGGGGTATACAAGAGACCCAGTACTTC.